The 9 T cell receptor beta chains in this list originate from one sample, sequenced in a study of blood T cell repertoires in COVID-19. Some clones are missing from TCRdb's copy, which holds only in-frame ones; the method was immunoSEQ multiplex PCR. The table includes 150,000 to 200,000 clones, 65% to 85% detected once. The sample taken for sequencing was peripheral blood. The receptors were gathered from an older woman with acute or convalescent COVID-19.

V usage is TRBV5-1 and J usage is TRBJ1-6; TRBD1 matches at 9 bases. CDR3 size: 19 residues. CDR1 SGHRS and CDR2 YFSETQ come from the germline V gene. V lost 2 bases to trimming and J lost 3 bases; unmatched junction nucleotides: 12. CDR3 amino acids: CASSLVRTGEGGYNSPLHF. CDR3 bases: TGCGCCAGCAGCTTAGTCCGGACAGGGGAAGGTGGCTATAATTCACCCCTCCACTTT.

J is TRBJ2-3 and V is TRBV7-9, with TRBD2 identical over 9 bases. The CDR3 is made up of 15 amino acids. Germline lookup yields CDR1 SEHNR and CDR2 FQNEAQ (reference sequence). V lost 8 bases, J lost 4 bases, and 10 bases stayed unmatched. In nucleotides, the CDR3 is TGTGCCAGCGCAGCGGGGACTAGCACCGCAGATACGCAGTATTTT. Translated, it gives CASAAGTSTADTQYF.

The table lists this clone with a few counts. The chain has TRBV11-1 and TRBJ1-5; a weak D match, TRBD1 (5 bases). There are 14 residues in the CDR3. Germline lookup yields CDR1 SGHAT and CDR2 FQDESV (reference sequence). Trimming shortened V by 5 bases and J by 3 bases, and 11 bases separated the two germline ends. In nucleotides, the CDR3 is TGTGCCAGCAGCCTCGACAGATACAATCAGCCCCAGCATTTT. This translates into CASSLDRYNQPQHF.

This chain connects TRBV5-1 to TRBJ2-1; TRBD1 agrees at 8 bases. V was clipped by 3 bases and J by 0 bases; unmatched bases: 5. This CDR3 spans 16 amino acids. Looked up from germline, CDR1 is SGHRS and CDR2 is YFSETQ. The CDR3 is CASSSGTGSSYNEQFF. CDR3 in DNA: TGCGCCAGCAGCTCGGGGACAGGCAGCTCCTACAATGAGCAGTTCTTC.

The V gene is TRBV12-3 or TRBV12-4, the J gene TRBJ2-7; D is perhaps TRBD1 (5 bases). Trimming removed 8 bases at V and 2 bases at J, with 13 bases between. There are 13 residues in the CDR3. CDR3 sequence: CASRGASPYEQYF. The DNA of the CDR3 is TGTGCCAGCCGTGGGGCGTCACCCTACGAGCAGTACTTC.

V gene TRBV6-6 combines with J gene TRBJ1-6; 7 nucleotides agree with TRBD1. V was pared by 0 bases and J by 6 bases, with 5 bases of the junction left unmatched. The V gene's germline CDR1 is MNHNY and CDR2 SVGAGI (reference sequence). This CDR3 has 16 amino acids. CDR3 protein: CASSYSTAGGNSPLHF. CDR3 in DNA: TGTGCCAGCAGTTACTCGACAGCAGGGGGTAATTCACCCCTCCACTTT.

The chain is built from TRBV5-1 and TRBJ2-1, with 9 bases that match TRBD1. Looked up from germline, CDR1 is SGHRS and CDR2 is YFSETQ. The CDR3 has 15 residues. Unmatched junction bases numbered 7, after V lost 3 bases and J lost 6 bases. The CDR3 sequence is CASSYRGPRTNEQFF. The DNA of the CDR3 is TGCGCCAGCAGCTACAGGGGGCCGAGGACCAATGAGCAGTTCTTC.

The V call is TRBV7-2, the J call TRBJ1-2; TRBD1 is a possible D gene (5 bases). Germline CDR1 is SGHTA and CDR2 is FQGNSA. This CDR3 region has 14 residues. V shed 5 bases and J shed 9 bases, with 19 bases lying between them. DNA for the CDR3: TGTGCCAGCAGCCCGCTCCCGGGGGATGATCGCTACACCTTC. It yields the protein CASSPLPGDDRYTF.

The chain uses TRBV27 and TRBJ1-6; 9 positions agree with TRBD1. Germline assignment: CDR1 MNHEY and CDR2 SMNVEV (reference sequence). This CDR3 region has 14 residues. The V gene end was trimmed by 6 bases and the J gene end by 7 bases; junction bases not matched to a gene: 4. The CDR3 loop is CASRSDRGNSPLHF. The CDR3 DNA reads TGTGCCAGCAGGTCGGACAGGGGAAATTCACCCCTCCACTTT.